The clone carrying this T cell receptor (beta chain) was detected only a few times. The same CDR3 arises from other DNA sequences in this sample as well. This CDR3 has 14 amino acids. Germline V gene sequence: CDR1 SGHDT, CDR2 YYEEEE. The V end lost 2 bases, the J end lost 1 base, and 8 bases lay between the germline ends. This sample was included in a study of beta chain features in type 1 diabetes. Expressed TCRB transcripts were sequenced because the isolated RNA had all been reverse transcribed beforehand. TCRdb's copy holds only in-frame clones and misses some; the assay was immunoSEQ multiplex PCR. The table includes hundreds of thousands of clones, roughly 31% detected once.

The TCR comes from a man between 18 and 29 years old in good health. V and J are TRBV5-6 and TRBJ2-3; D is possibly TRBD1 (6 bases). The sample consisted of naive CD4+ T cells from blood. The CDR3 protein is CASSFRQGTDTQYF. CDR3 coding DNA: TGTGCCAGCAGCTTTAGACAGGGCACAGATACGCAGTATTTT.